This TCR beta chain was observed in a study of blood T cell repertoires in COVID-19. As for the study in general: PBMCs, B-cell-depleted T cells, or T cells provided the cDNA or gDNA that made up the material.

Germline-derived CDR1 and CDR2 are LGHDT and YNNKEL (reference sequence). CDR3 length equals 16 residues. Trimming took 1 base from V and 5 from J, leaving 15 bases between them. Original data processing: For nucleated cells, counts were estimated from reference gene primer amplification. Sequenced by immunoSEQ multiplex PCR; TCRdb stores in-frame clones only, minus some. That table supplies the V and J calls and clone size; D and trimming were determined from the DNA. The sample lists fewer than 200,000 clones, approximately 85% occurring once. The chain carries TRBV3-1 (or the pseudogene TRBV3-2) and TRBJ1-5; D not certain. Sequences were obtained from peripheral blood. This receptor was identified in a woman older than 75 with acute or convalescent COVID-19. The CDR3 nucleotides are TGTGCCAGCAGCCAAGGGCAGTATTTGGGCGATCAGCCCCAGCATTTT. Translation gives CASSQGQYLGDQPQHF.